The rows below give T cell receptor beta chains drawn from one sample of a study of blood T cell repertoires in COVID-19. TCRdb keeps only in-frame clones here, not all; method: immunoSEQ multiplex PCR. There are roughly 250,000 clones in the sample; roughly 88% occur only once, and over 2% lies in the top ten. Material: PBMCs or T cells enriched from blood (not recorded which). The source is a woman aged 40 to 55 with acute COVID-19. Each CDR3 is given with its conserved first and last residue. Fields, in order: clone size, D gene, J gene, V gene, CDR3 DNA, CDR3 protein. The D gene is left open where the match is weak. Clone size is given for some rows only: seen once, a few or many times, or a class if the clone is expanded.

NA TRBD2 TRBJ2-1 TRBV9 TGTGCCAGCAGCCTAACTAGCGGGAGGTTGCATGAGCAGTTCTTC CASSLTSGRLHEQFF
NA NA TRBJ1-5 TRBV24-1 TGTGCCACCAGCCCCGGGACATTAAGCGGCAATCAGCCCCAGCATTTT CATSPGTLSGNQPQHF
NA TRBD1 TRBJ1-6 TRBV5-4 TGTGCCGCCAGGGGGCAGGAACATAATTCACCCCTCCACTTT CAARGQEHNSPLHF
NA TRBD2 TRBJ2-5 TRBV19 TGTGCCAGTAGTATTCTAGCGGGACAGTCCCTTGAGACCCAGTACTTC CASSILAGQSLETQYF
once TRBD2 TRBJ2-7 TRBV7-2 TGTGCCAGCAGCCCTCGGACTAGCGGTAACTACGAGCAGTACTTC CASSPRTSGNYEQYF
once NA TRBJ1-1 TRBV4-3 TGCGCCAGCAGCCAAGGACCAGAGAGGACTGAAGCTTTCTTT CASSQGPERTEAFF
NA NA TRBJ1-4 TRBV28 TGTGCCAGCAGCCCCCGGAATGAAAAACTGTTTTTT CASSPRNEKLFF
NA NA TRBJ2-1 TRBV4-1 TGCGCCAGCAGCCTTATAGCGGAAAGCTCCTACAATGAGCAGTTCTTC CASSLIAESSYNEQFF
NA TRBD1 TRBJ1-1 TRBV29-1 TGCAGCGCTTACAGGGGGCGTCTGACCGTCGGCACTGAAGCTTTCTTT CSAYRGRLTVGTEAFF
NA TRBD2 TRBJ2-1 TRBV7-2 TGTGCCAGCAGCTTGGGACTAGCTAGCGGGATGTTCTTC CASSLGLASGMFF
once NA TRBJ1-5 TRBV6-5 TGTGCCAGCAGACGTGGGGCTAATCAGCCCCAGCATTTT CASRRGANQPQHF
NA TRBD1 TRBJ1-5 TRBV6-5 TGTGCCAGCAGCGCAACAGGGGGGATTAGTCAGCCCCAGCATTTT CASSATGGISQPQHF
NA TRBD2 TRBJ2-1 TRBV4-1 TGCGCCAGCAGCCTACTAGCGGGGGGAGCCTACAATGAGCAGTTCTTC CASSLLAGGAYNEQFF
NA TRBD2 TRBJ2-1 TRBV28 TGTGCCAGCAATCCCGGACTAGCGGGGGGCTCCTACAATGAGCAGTTCTTC CASNPGLAGGSYNEQFF
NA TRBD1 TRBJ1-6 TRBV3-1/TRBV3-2 TGTGCCAGCAGACGACAGGGGGATGATTCACCCCTCCACTTT CASRRQGDDSPLHF
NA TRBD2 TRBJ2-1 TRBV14 TGTGCCAGCAGCCAGTCTAGCGGATACAATGAGCAGTTCTTC CASSQSSGYNEQFF
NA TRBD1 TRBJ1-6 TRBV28 TGTGCCAGCACCTCCGGGACAGCACCCCTCCACTTT CASTSGTAPLHF
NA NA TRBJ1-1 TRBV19 TGTGCCAGTAGTATGATTGTTGGACAGCGCATGAACACTGAAGCTTTCTTT CASSMIVGQRMNTEAFF
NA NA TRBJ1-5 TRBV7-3 TGTGCCAGCAGCTTAGGGCCGGGGGAGCCCCAGCATTTT CASSLGPGEPQHF
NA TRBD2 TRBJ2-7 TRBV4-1 TGCGCCAGCAGCCAAACTAGCGGGAGCGGTGAGCAGTACTTC CASSQTSGSGEQYF
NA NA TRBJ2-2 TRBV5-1 TGCGCCAGCAGCTTGGTACCAGGAACCGGGGAGCTGTTTTTT CASSLVPGTGELFF
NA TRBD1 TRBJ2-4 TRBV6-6 TGTGCCAGCAGCGTTCTAGACAGGGTAGCCAAAAACATTCAGTACTTC CASSVLDRVAKNIQYF
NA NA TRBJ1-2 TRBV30 TGTGCCTGGGGTCGGGTGGCCCCTAACTATGGCTACACCTTC CAWGRVAPNYGYTF
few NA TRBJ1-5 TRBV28 TGTGCCAGCAGTACCAGGTACAGTTCAGGGCAGCCCCAGCATTTT CASSTRYSSGQPQHF
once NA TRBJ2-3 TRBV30 TGTGCCTGGACTTGGTGGAGCAGCACAGATACGCAGTATTTT CAWTWWSSTDTQYF
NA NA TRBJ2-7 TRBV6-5 TGTGCCAGCAGTTACGGGGGGTTTACCTCCTACGAGCAGTACTTC CASSYGGFTSYEQYF